This record looks at one T cell receptor (beta chain) sequence and its context. The study isolated at least 6 million PBMCs from each sample. Total RNA amounts of at least 5 micrograms were extracted per sample. Germline CDR1 LGHDT, CDR2 YNNKEL (reference sequence). This CDR3 has 15 amino acids. J lost 4 bases, V lost 5 bases, and 7 bases had no gene match. A second 7 to 11 cycle PCR used barcoded and J-beta primers. TCRdb fed the 5' RACE reads into MiXCR, producing one record per CDR3 protein. The table has about 970,000 distinct CDR3 sequences, roughly half seen once. These data are taken from a study of blood T cells in healthy people across ages.

Sequencing used blood. The V and J genes are TRBV3-1 and TRBJ2-7; TRBD1 agrees at 11 bases. The receptor's source is a woman aged 55-70 years in good health. The CDR3 is CASSWQGQGAYEQYF. CDR3 coding DNA: TGTGCCAGCAGCTGGCAAGGACAGGGGGCATACGAGCAGTACTTC.